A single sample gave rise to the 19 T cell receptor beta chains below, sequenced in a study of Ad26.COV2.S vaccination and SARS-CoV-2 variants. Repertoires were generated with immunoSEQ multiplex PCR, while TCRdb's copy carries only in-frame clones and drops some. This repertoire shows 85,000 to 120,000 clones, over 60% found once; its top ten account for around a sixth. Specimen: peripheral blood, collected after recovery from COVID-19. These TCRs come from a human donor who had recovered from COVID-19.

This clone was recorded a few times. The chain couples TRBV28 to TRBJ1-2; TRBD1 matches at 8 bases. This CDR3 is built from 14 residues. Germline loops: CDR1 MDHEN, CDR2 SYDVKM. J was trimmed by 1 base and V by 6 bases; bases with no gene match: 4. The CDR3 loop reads CASSDRGRNYGYTF. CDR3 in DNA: TGTGCCAGCAGCGACAGGGGTCGTAACTATGGCTACACCTTC.

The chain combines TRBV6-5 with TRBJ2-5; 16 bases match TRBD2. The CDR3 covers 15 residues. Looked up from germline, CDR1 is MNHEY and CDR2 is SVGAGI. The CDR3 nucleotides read TGTCCCATCCGGGGACTAGCGGGGGGGGGAGAGACCCAGTACTTC. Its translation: CPIRGLAGGGETQYF.

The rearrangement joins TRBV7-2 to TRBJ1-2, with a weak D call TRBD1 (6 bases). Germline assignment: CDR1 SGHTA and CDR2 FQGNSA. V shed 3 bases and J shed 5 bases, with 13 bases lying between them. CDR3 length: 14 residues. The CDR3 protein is CASSFSSGEYGYTF. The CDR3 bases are TGTGCCAGCAGCTTTTCCTCAGGGGAATATGGCTACACCTTC.

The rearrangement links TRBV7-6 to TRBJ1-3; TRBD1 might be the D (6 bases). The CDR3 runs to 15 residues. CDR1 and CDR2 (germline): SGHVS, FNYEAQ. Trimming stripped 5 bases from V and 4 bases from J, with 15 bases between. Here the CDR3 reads CASSLIGGLGNTIYF. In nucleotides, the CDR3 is TGTGCCAGCAGCCTCATAGGGGGGCTGGGAAACACCATATATTTT. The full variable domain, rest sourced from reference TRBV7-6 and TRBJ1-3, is GAGVSQSPRYKVTKRGQDVALRCDPISGHVSLYWYRQALGQGPEFLTYFNYEAQQDKSGLPNDRFSAERPEGSISTLTIQRTEQRDSAMYRCASSLIGGLGNTIYFGEGSWLTVV.

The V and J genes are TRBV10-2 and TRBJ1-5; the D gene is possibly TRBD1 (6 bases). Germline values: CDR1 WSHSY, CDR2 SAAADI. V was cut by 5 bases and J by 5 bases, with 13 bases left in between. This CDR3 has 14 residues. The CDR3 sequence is CASSNREVHQPQHF. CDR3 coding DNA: TGCGCCAGCAGTAACAGGGAAGTTCATCAGCCCCAGCATTTT.

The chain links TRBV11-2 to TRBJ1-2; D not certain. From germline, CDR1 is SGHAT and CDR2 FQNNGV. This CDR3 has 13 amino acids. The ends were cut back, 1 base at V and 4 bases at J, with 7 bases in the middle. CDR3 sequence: CASSLAGSYGYTF. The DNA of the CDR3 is TGTGCCAGCAGCTTAGCGGGATCCTATGGCTACACCTTC.

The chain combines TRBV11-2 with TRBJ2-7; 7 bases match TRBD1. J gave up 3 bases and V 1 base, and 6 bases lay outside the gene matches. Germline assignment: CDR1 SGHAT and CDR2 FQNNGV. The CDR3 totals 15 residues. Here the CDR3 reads CASSLGTGGGYEQYF. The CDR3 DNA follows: TGTGCCAGCAGCTTAGGGACAGGAGGTGGCTACGAGCAGTACTTC.

CDR3 protein: CASSPTITSMNTEAFF. In DNA form, the CDR3 reads TGTGCCAGCTCACCCACTATTACCTCCATGAACACTGAAGCTTTCTTT. The chain joins TRBV18 to TRBJ1-1, with D uncertain. Trimming shortened V by 3 bases and J by 0 bases, and 14 bases separated the two germline ends. This CDR3 has 16 amino acids. Germline V gene sequence: CDR1 KGHSH, CDR2 LQKENI.

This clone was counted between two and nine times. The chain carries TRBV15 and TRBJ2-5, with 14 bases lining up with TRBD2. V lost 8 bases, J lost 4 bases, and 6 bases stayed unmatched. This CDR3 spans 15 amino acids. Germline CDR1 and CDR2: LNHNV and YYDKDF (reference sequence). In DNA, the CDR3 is TGTGCCACCGAGACTAGCGGGGGGGCCGGAGAGACCCAGTACTTC. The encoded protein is CATETSGGAGETQYF.

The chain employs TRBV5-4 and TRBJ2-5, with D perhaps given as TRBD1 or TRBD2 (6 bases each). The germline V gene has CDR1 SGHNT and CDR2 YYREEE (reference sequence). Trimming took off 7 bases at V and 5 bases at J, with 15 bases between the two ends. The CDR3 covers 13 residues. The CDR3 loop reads CASSGGPRETQYF. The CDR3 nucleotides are TGTGCCAGCTCCGGGGGCCCAAGGGAGACCCAGTACTTC.

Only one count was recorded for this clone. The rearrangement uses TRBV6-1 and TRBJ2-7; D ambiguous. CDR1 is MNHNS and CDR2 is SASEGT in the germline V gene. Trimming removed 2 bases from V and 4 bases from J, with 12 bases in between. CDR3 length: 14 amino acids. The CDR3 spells CASSETRPLYEQYF. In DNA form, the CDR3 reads TGTGCCAGCAGTGAAACCCGTCCCTTGTACGAGCAGTACTTC.

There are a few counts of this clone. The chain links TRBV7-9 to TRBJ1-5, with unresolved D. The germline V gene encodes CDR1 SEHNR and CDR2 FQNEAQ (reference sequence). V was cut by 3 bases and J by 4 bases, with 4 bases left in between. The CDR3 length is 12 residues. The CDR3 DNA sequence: TGTGCCAGCAGCTTCGGTAATCAGCCCCAGCATTTT. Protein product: CASSFGNQPQHF.

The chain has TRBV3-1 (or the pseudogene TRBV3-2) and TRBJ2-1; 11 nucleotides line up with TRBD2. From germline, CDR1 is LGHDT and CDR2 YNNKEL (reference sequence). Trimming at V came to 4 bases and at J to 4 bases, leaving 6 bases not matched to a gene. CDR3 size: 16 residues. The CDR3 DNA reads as TGTGCCAGCAGCCCGACCACTAGCGGGGGATACAATGAGCAGTTCTTC. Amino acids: CASSPTTSGGYNEQFF.

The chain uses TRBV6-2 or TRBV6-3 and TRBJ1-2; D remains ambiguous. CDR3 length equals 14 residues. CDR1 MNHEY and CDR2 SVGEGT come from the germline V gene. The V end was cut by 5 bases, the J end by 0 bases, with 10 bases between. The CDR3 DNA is TGTGCCAGCAGTCAGGTGTCTGCTAACTATGGCTACACCTTC. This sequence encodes CASSQVSANYGYTF.

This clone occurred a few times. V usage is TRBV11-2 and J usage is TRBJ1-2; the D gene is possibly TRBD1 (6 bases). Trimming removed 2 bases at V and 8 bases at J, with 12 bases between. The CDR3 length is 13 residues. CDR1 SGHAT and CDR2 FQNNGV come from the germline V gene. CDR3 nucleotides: TGTGCCAGCAGCTTATCCGGGGGGCTGGGCTACACCTTC. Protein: CASSLSGGLGYTF.

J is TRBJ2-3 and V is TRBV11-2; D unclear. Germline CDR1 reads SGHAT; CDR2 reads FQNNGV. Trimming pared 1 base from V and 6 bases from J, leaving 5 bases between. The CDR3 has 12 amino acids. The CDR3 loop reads CASSLGYDTQYF. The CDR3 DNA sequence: TGTGCCAGCAGCTTAGGGTATGATACGCAGTATTTT.

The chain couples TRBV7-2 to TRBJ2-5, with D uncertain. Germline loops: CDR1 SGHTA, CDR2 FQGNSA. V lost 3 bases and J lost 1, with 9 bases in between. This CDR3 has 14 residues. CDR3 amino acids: CASSFSTGQETQYF. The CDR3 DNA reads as TGTGCCAGCAGCTTTTCCACGGGCCAAGAGACCCAGTACTTC.

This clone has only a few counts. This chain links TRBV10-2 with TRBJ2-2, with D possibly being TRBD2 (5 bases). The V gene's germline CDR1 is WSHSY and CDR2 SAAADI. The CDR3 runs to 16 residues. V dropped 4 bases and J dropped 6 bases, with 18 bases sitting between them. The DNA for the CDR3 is TGCGCCAGCAGTGTCTTTCGGGGATTGATCCCCGGGGAGCTGTTTTTT. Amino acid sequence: CASSVFRGLIPGELFF.

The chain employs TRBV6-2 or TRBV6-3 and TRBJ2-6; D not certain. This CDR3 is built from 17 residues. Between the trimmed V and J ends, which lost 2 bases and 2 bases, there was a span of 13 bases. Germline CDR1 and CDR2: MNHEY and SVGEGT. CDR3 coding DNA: TGTGCCAGCAGTTACCCCTCCATTGGCCCTGGGGCCAACGTCCTGACTTTC. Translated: CASSYPSIGPGANVLTF.